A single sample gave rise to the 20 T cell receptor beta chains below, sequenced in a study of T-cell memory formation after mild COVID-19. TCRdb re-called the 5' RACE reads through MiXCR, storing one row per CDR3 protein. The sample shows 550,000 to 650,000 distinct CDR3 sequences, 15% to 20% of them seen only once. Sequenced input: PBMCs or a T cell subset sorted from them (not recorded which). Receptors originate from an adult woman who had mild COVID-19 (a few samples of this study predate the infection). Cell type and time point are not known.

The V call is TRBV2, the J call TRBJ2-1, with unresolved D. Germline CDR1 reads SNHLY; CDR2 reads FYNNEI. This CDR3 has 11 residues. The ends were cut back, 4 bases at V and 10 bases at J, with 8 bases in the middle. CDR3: CASSVLGEQFF. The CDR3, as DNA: TGTGCCAGCAGTGTCCTCGGGGAGCAGTTCTTC.

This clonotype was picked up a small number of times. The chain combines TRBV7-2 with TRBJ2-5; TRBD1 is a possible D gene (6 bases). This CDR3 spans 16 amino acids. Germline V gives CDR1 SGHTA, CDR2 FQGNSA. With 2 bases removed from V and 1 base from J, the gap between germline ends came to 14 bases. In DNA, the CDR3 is TGTGCCAGCAGCTTAAGGGGGATAGTGGGCCAAGAGACCCAGTACTTC. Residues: CASSLRGIVGQETQYF.

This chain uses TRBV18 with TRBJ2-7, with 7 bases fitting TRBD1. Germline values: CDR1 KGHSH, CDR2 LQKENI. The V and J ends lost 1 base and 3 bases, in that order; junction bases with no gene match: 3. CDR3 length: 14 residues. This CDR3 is CASSPRDSNYEQYF. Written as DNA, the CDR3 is TGTGCCAGCTCACCACGGGACAGCAACTACGAGCAGTACTTC.

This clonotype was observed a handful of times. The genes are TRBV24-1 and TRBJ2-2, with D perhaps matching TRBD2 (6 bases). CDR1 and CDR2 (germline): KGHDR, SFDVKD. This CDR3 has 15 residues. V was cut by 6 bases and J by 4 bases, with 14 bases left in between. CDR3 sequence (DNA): TGTGCCACCAGTCGACTAGGCAGCGGCACCGGGGAGCTGTTTTTT. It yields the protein CATSRLGSGTGELFF.

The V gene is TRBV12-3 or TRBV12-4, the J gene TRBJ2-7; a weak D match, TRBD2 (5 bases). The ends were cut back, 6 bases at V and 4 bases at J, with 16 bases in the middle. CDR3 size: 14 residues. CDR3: CASSLALEPYEQYF. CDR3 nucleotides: TGTGCCAGCAGCCTAGCACTAGAGCCTTACGAGCAGTACTTC.

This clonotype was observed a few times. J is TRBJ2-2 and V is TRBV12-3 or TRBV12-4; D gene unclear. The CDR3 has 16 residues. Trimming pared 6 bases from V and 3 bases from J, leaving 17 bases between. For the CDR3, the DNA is TGTGCCAGCAGCCTTGGTCCTGCAGCTTACACCGGGGAGCTGTTTTTT. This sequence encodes CASSLGPAAYTGELFF.

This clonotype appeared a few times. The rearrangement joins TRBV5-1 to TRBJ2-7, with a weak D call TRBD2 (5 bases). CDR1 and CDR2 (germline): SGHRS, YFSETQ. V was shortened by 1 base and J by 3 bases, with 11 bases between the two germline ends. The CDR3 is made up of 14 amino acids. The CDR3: CASSLYPGNYEQYF. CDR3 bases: TGCGCCAGCAGCTTGTATCCGGGAAACTACGAGCAGTACTTC. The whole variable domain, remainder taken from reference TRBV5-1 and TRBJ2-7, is KAGVTQTPRYLIKTRGQQVTLSCSPISGHRSVSWYQQTPGQGLQFLFEYFSETQRNKGNFPGRFSGRQFSNSRSEMNVSTLELGDSALYLCASSLYPGNYEQYFGPGTRLTVT.

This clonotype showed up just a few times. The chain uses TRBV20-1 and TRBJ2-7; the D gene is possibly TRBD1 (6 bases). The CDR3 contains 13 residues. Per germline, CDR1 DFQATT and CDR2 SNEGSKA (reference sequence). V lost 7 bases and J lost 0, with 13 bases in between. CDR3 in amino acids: CSGVGALSYEQYF. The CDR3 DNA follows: TGCAGTGGTGTGGGGGCCCTCTCCTACGAGCAGTACTTC.

CDR3 sequence (DNA): TGTGCCACCAGCAGGAATCGCTATAATTCACCCCTCCACTTT. Translating it yields CATSRNRYNSPLHF. The chain recombines TRBV15 with TRBJ1-6; unclear D gene. Per germline, CDR1 LNHNV and CDR2 YYDKDF (reference sequence). The CDR3 is 14 amino acids. V gave up 3 bases and J gave up 3 bases, with 6 bases separating them.

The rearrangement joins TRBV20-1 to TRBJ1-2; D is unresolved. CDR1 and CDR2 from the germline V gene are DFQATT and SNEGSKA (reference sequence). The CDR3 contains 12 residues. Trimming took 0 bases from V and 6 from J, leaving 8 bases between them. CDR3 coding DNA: TGCAGTGCTAGAGATGAAGGGCATGGCTACACCTTC. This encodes CSARDEGHGYTF.

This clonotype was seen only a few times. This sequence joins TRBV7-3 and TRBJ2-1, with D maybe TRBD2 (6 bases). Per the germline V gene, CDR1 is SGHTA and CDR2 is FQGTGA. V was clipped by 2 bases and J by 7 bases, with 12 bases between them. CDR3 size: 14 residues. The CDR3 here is CASSLGGSWNEQFF. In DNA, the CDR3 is TGTGCCAGCAGCTTAGGGGGGAGTTGGAATGAGCAGTTCTTC.

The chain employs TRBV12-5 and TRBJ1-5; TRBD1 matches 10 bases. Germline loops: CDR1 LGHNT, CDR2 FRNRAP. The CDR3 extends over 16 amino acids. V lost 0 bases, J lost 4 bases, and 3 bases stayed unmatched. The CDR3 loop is CASGLVTGGANQPQHF. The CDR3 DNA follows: TGTGCTAGTGGTTTGGTGACAGGGGGCGCGAATCAGCCCCAGCATTTT.

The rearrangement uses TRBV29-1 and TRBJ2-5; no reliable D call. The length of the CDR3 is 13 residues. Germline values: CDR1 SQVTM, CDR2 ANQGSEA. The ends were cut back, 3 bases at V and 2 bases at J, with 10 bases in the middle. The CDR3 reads CSVDGLVQETQYF. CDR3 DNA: TGCAGCGTTGACGGTTTGGTGCAAGAGACCCAGTACTTC. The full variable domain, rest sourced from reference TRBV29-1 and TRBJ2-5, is SAVISQKPSRDICQRGTSLTIQCQVDSQVTMMFWYRQQPGQSLTLIATANQGSEATYESGFVIDKFPISRPNLTFSTLTVSNMSPEDSSIYLCSVDGLVQETQYFGPGTRLLVL.

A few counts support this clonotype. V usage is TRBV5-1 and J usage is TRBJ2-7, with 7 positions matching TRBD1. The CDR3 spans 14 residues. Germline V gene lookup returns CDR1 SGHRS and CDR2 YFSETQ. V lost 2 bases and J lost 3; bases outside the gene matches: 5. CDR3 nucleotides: TGCGCCAGCAGCTTAAGAGGGGGCAACTACGAGCAGTACTTC. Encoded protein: CASSLRGGNYEQYF.

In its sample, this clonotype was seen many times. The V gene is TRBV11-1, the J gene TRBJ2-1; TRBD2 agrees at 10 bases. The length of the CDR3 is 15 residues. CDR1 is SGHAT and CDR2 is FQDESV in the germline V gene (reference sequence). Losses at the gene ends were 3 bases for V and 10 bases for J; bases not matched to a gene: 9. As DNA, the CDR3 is TGTGCCAGCAGCTTTACTAGCGGGGCCATCGGGGAGCAGTTCTTC. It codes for CASSFTSGAIGEQFF.

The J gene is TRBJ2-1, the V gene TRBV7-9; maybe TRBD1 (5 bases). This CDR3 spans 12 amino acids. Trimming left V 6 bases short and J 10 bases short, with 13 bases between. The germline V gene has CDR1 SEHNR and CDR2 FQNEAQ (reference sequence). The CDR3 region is CASSLGLSEQFF. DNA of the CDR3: TGTGCCAGCAGTCTGGGGCTGAGCGAGCAGTTCTTC.

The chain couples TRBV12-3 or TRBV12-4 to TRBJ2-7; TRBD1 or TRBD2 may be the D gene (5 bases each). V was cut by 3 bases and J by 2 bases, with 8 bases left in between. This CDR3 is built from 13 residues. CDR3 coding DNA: TGTGCCAGCAGTTTCAGAGGGGCCTACGAGCAGTACTTC. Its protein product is CASSFRGAYEQYF.

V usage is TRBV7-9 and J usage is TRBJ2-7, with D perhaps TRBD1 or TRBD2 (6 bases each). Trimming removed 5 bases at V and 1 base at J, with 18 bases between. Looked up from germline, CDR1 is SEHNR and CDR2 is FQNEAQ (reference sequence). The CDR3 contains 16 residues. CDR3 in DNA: TGTGCCAGCAGCCCAACGGGGGCAGGGCTTTCCTACGAGCAGTACTTC. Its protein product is CASSPTGAGLSYEQYF.

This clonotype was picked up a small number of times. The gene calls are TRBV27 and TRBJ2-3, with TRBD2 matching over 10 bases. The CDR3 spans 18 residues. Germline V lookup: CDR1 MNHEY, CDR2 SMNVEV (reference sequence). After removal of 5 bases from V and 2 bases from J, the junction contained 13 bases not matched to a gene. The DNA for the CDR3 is TGTGCCAGCAGTCCCCCGGAGACACTAGCGGGGTTCACAGATACGCAGTATTTT. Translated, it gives CASSPPETLAGFTDTQYF.

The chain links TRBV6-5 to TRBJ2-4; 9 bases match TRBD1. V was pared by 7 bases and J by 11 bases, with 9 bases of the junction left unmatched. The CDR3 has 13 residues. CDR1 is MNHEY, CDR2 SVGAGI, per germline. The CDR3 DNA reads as TGTGCCAGCACTAAGGGGGACAGGGAGGTTCAGTACTTC. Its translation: CASTKGDREVQYF.